The 30 T cell receptor beta chains presented below share a single source sample, sequenced in a study of monozygotic twins with inflammatory bowel disease. TCRdb processed the 5' RACE reads again and assigns one entry to each CDR3 protein, with no DNA. The sample totals about 380,000 distinct CDR3 sequences. Material for sequencing was blood. These receptors were obtained from a human donor with ulcerative colitis or Crohn's disease, or a healthy co-twin of an affected twin (not recorded which).

V and J are TRBV10-3 and TRBJ1-5; TCRdb's assignment of TRBD1 cannot be checked, as there is no DNA. Germline lookup yields CDR1 ENHRY and CDR2 SYGVKD. The CDR3 is made up of 14 amino acids. The CDR3 reads CAISEAGRAQPQHF.

J is TRBJ2-7 and V is TRBV7-2; the TCRdb call, TRBD1, lacks DNA for checking. CDR1 SGHTA and CDR2 FQGNSA come from the germline V gene. This CDR3 is 13 amino acids long. CDR3 loop: CASSPPGGGEQYF. The variable domain in full, with the rest retrieved from reference TRBV7-2 and TRBJ2-7, is GAGVSQSPSNKVTEKGKDVELRCDPISGHTALYWYRQSLGQGLEFLIYFQGNSAPDKSGLPSDRFSAERTGGSVSTLTIQRTQQEDSAVYLCASSPPGGGEQYFGPGTRLTVT.

The chain couples TRBV28 to TRBJ2-1; TCRdb calls TRBD1, which cannot be checked without DNA. Looked up from germline, CDR1 is MDHEN and CDR2 is SYDVKM. The CDR3 runs to 15 residues. The CDR3 here is CASSLSGGGRNEQFF.

The chain has TRBV6-5 and TRBJ2-7; without DNA, the TCRdb call of TRBD1 cannot be checked. The CDR3 spans 13 residues. The germline V gene has CDR1 MNHEY and CDR2 SVGAGI. The CDR3 is CASRQDRGLEQYF.

The CDR3 reads CSARARYYGYTF. This chain joins TRBV20-1 and TRBJ1-2. The CDR3 sequence is 12 residues long. Germline CDR1 reads DFQATT; CDR2 reads SNEGSKA (reference sequence).

The CDR3 here is CASSQVSSGTDTQYF. This sequence joins TRBV4-1 and TRBJ2-3; absent DNA, TCRdb's TRBD1 call cannot be checked. The CDR3 contains 15 residues. Germline V gene sequence: CDR1 MGHRA, CDR2 YSYEKL.

The chain couples TRBV20-1 to TRBJ2-1; as DNA is missing, the TRBD2 call by TCRdb cannot be tested. This CDR3 is built from 16 residues. Germline CDR1 and CDR2: DFQATT and SNEGSKA (reference sequence). CDR3: CSASSYRLAGLPGQFF.

V and J are TRBV10-3 and TRBJ1-6; TCRdb calls TRBD1, which cannot be checked without DNA. The CDR3 has 16 amino acids. CDR1 ENHRY and CDR2 SYGVKD come from the germline V gene. The CDR3 reads CATRDRAETDNSPLHF.

The chain employs TRBV6-1 and TRBJ2-2; TCRdb selects TRBD2, and the lack of DNA leaves this call unchecked. This CDR3 has 15 residues. In germline, CDR1 is MNHNS, CDR2 SASEGT. The CDR3 region is CASSTSGVNTGELFF.

The J gene is TRBJ2-1, the V gene TRBV18; TCRdb proposes TRBD1, but this gene call is untestable without DNA. CDR3 length: 17 amino acids. CDR1 and CDR2 from the germline V gene are KGHSH and LQKENI. CDR3 sequence: CASSPPVPRVTYNEQFF. The entire variable domain, with the rest obtained from reference TRBV18 and TRBJ2-1, is as follows: NAGVMQNPRHLVRRRGQEARLRCSPMKGHSHVYWYRQLPEEGLKFMVYLQKENIIDESGMPKERFSAEFPKEGPSILRIQQVVRGDSAAYFCASSPPVPRVTYNEQFFGPGTRLTVL.

This sequence joins TRBV18 and TRBJ1-1. The V gene's germline CDR1 is KGHSH and CDR2 LQKENI. This CDR3 region has 13 residues. The CDR3 here is CASSPPWMEEAFF.

CDR3 sequence reads: CASSQVWDLNSPLHF. The J gene is TRBJ1-6, the V gene TRBV4-3. This CDR3 has 15 residues. Per the germline V gene, CDR1 is LGHNA and CDR2 is YSLEER.

This chain joins TRBV5-1 and TRBJ1-3; TCRdb designates TRBD1, a call that cannot be tested without DNA. CDR3 size: 14 residues. Germline values: CDR1 SGHRS, CDR2 YFSETQ. The CDR3 reads CASSPGSGGNTIYF. The variable domain in full, with the rest retrieved from reference TRBV5-1 and TRBJ1-3, is KAGVTQTPRYLIKTRGQQVTLSCSPISGHRSVSWYQQTPGQGLQFLFEYFSETQRNKGNFPGRFSGRQFSNSRSEMNVSTLELGDSALYLCASSPGSGGNTIYFGEGSWLTVV.

The chain employs TRBV12-5 and TRBJ2-3; TCRdb reports TRBD2, a call that lacks DNA to check it against. CDR1 is LGHNT and CDR2 is FRNRAP in the germline V gene. The CDR3 extends over 14 amino acids. This chain's CDR3 is CASAWREFTDTQYF.

The rearrangement joins TRBV20-1 to TRBJ1-4; TCRdb returns TRBD1, unconfirmable since there is no DNA. This CDR3 is built from 13 residues. Germline V gives CDR1 DFQATT, CDR2 SNEGSKA (reference sequence). The CDR3: CSALQGLNEKLFF.

This sequence joins TRBV27 and TRBJ1-2; TCRdb gives TRBD1 as the D gene, but with no DNA this cannot be confirmed. The CDR3 totals 12 residues. Germline V gene data show CDR1 as MNHEY and CDR2 as SMNVEV (reference sequence). The CDR3 sequence is CASSYRGHGYTF.

The rearrangement links TRBV12-3 or TRBV12-4 to TRBJ1-6; the D call of TRBD1 rests on TCRdb alone, since no DNA is present to check it. The CDR3 runs to 16 residues. The CDR3 reads CASRWGGARYNSPLHF.

The chain couples TRBV6-6 to TRBJ2-3. The CDR3 runs to 14 residues. Germline lookup yields CDR1 MNHNY and CDR2 SVGAGI (reference sequence). CDR3 loop: CASSYSVNTDTQYF.

The rearrangement uses TRBV7-2 and TRBJ2-7; the TRBD2 assignment by TCRdb is unverifiable without DNA. Germline V gene lookup returns CDR1 SGHTA and CDR2 FQGNSA. This CDR3 has 15 amino acids. CDR3 in amino acids: CASSLSGGAAYEQYF. Supplemented by reference TRBV7-2 and TRBJ2-7, the full variable domain reads GAGVSQSPSNKVTEKGKDVELRCDPISGHTALYWYRQSLGQGLEFLIYFQGNSAPDKSGLPSDRFSAERTGGSVSTLTIQRTQQEDSAVYLCASSLSGGAAYEQYFGPGTRLTVT.

This chain uses TRBV29-1 with TRBJ2-2; the D call of TRBD1 rests on TCRdb alone, since no DNA is present to check it. CDR1 SQVTM and CDR2 ANQGSEA come from the germline V gene. The CDR3 is made up of 14 amino acids. The CDR3 is CSARTGGDTGELFF.

The CDR3 spells CASSQFRQGGTGELFF. The chain has TRBV4-1 and TRBJ2-2; TCRdb returns TRBD2, unconfirmable since there is no DNA. CDR1 and CDR2 (germline): MGHRA, YSYEKL. The CDR3 has 16 amino acids.

The chain combines TRBV20-1 with TRBJ1-5. The CDR3 has 14 amino acids. The germline gives CDR1 DFQATT, CDR2 SNEGSKA (reference sequence). CDR3: CSASWRDSNQPQHF.

This sequence joins TRBV6-5 and TRBJ2-7; checking the TCRdb D call of TRBD1 is not possible without DNA. CDR3 length: 16 amino acids. Germline loops: CDR1 MNHEY, CDR2 SVGAGI. Here the CDR3 reads CASSYHPTGGAREQYF.

J is TRBJ2-3 and V is TRBV19; TCRdb's D gene call, TRBD2, goes unchecked for lack of DNA. The CDR3 is 16 amino acids. Per germline, CDR1 LNHDA and CDR2 SQIVND (reference sequence). CDR3 residues: CASSIEGWRGGGTQYF. The variable domain in full, completed from reference TRBV19 and TRBJ2-3, reads DGGITQSPKYLFRKEGQNVTLSCEQNLNHDAMYWYRQDPGQGLRLIYYSQIVNDFQKGDIAEGYSVSREKKESFPLTVTSAQKNPTAFYLCASSIEGWRGGGTQYFGPGTRLTVL.

J is TRBJ2-1 and V is TRBV6-1; TCRdb selects TRBD1, and the lack of DNA leaves this call unchecked. CDR1 and CDR2 (germline): MNHNS, SASEGT. This CDR3 has 16 amino acids. The CDR3 region is CASSPMTGFTYNEQFF.

This sequence joins TRBV18 and TRBJ1-6. From germline, CDR1 is KGHSH and CDR2 LQKENI. This CDR3 is built from 15 residues. CDR3 region: CASSPQSSYNSPLHF.

The chain has TRBV4-2 and TRBJ2-3; TCRdb's D call, TRBD2, is unchecked because there is no DNA. The length of the CDR3 is 15 residues. Germline V gives CDR1 LGHNA, CDR2 YNFKEQ. CDR3 protein: CASSQERRIRDTQYF.

The rearrangement links TRBV20-1 to TRBJ1-6; TCRdb designates TRBD1, a call that cannot be tested without DNA. The CDR3 consists of 13 residues. Germline loops: CDR1 DFQATT, CDR2 SNEGSKA (reference sequence). CDR3 sequence reads: CSAPDRVNSPLHF.

The chain employs TRBV20-1 and TRBJ2-5. CDR3 size: 12 residues. Per the germline V gene, CDR1 is DFQATT and CDR2 is SNEGSKA (reference sequence). CDR3 amino acids: CSARYLSGTQYF.

The rearrangement joins TRBV6-2 or TRBV6-3 to TRBJ2-1; TCRdb proposes TRBD2, but this gene call is untestable without DNA. The germline V gene encodes CDR1 MNHEY and CDR2 SVGEGT. The CDR3 sequence is 15 residues long. The CDR3 reads CASSSGSGGANEQFF.